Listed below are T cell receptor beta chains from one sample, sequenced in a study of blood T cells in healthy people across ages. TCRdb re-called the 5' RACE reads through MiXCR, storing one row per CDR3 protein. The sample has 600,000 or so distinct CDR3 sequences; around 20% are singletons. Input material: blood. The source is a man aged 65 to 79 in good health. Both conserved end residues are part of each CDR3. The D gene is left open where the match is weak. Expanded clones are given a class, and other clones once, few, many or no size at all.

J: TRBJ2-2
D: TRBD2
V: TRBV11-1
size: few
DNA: TGTGCCAGCAGCAAAGCGGGACCTTTCTCGGAATCCGGGGAGCTGTTTTTT
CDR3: CASSKAGPFSESGELFF

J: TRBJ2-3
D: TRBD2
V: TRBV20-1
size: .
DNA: TGCAGTGCTAAAGACATTCGGACTAGCGGGACGGGTACGCAGTATTTT
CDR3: CSAKDIRTSGTGTQYF

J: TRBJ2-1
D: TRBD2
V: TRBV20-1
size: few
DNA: TGCAGTGCTAGTGGCAGGGGGCGGCCCGGGACTAGCGGGGGACTAAACCAGTTCTTC
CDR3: CSASGRGRPGTSGGLNQFF

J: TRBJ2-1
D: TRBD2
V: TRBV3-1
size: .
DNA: TGTGCCAGCGGCTGGGGGGAGGGAAACAATGAGCAGTTCTTC
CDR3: CASGWGEGNNEQFF

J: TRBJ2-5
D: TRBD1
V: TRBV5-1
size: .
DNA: TGCGCCAGCAGCGCTACAGGGGATGGGGAGACCCAGTACTTC
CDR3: CASSATGDGETQYF

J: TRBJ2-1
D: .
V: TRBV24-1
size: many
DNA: TGTGCCACCAGTGATTCGGGGGCCAGGGATTACAATGAGCAGTTCTTC
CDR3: CATSDSGARDYNEQFF

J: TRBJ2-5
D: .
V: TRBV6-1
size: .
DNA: TGTGCCAGCAGCCCTGGACAGAGAGACCTAGCGAAAGAGACCCAGTACTTC
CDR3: CASSPGQRDLAKETQYF

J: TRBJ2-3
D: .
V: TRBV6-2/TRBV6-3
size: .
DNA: TGTGCCAGCAGCTTATCCCGGGACCTTGGAGATACGCAGTATTTT
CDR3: CASSLSRDLGDTQYF

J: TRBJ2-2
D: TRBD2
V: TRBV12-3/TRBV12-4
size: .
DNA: TGTGCCAGCAGTCCGCCCAGACTAGCGGGAGTTCCCGGGGAGCTGTTTTTT
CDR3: CASSPPRLAGVPGELFF

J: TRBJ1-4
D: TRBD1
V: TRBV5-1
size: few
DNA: TGCGCCAGCAGCTTGCCCGGGACAGGGAATAATGAAAAACTGTTTTTT
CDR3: CASSLPGTGNNEKLFF

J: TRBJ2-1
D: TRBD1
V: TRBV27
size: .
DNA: TGTGCCAGCGGGACCGGGACAGGGGCCTACAATGAGCAGTTCTTC
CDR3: CASGTGTGAYNEQFF

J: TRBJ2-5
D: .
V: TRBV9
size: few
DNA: TGTGCCAGCAGCGCAACACCGACAGGGAGGGAGACCCAGTACTTC
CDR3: CASSATPTGRETQYF

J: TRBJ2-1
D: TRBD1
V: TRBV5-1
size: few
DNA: TGCGCCAGCAGCTTGGTAGACAGGGAATACAATGAGCAGTTCTTC
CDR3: CASSLVDREYNEQFF

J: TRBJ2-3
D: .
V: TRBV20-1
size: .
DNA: TGCAGTGCTAGAAACAGAGGCAGAGATACGCAGTATTTT
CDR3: CSARNRGRDTQYF

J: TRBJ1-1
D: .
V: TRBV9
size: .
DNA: TGTGCCAGCAGCGTAGGGGGAAGTATGATGGGCACCGAAGCTTTCTTT
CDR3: CASSVGGSMMGTEAFF

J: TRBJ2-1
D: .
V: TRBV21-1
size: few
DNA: TGTGCCAGCAGCAAAGAGGGCGGGAGAAAGGTGCAGTTCTTC
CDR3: CASSKEGGRKVQFF

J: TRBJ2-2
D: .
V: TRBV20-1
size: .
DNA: TGCAGTGCCAGGGGAGGGGACACCGGGGAGCTGTTTTTT
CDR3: CSARGGDTGELFF

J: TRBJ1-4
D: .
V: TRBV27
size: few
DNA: TGTGCCAGCAGTCCTATTAAGGACAAGGTTTACGAAAAACTGTTTTTT
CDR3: CASSPIKDKVYEKLFF

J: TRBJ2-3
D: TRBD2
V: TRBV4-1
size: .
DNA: TGCGCCAGCAGCCAAAGGGCCGGGACTAGCGGGAGCAAGCAGTATTTT
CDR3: CASSQRAGTSGSKQYF

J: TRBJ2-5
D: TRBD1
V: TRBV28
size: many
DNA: TGTGCCAGCACCTCTGGGACAGGGGTATGGGGTGAGACCCAGTACTTC
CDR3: CASTSGTGVWGETQYF

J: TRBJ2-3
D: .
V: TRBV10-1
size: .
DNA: TGCGCCAGCATTGTCACAGATACGCAGTATTTT
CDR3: CASIVTDTQYF

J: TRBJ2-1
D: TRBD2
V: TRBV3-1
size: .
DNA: TGTGCCAGCAGCCAAGGTCTAGCGGACAATGAGCAGTTCTTC
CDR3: CASSQGLADNEQFF

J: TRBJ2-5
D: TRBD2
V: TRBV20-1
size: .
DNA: TGCAGTGCTGATAGCGGGAGCTTCGAGACCCAGTACTTC
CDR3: CSADSGSFETQYF

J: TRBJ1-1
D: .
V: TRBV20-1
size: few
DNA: TGCAGTGCGGGTGGGCGGACTGAAGCTTTCTTT
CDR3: CSAGGRTEAFF

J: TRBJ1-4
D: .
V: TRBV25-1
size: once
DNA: TGTGCCAGCAGTGTCGCAGGGTATACCGAAAAACTGTTTTTT
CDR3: CASSVAGYTEKLFF

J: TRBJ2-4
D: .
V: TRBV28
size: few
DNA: TGTGCCAGCAGCTTAAGACAACTAGGGAACATTCAGTACTTC
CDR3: CASSLRQLGNIQYF

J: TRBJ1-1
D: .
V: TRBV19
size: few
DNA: TGTGCCAGTAACAAGAACACTGAAGCTTTCTTT
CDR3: CASNKNTEAFF

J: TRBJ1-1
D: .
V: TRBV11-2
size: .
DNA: TGTGCCAGCAGCTTAGAAATGGGCAGGGTAAATGAAGCTTTCTTT
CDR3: CASSLEMGRVNEAFF

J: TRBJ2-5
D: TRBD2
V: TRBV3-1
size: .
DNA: TGTGCCAGCAGCCAAGGAGCGGGAGGACTAGAGACCCAGTACTTC
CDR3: CASSQGAGGLETQYF

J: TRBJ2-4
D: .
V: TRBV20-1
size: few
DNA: TGCAGTGGAAGGATGGGTGGGCCCATAGGTGGCAAAAACATTCAGTACTTC
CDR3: CSGRMGGPIGGKNIQYF

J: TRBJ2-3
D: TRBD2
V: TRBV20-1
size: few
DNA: TGCAGTGCTCCGGGACTAGCGGGAAGGAAGGATACGCAGTATTTT
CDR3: CSAPGLAGRKDTQYF

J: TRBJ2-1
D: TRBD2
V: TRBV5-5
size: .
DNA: TGTGCCAGCAGCTTGATCACTAGCGGGGGGTATGAGCAGTTCTTC
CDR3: CASSLITSGGYEQFF

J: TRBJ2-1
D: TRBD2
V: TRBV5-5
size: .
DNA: TGTGCCAGCAGCCCTACTAGCGGGAGTTTCAATGAGCAGTTCTTC
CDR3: CASSPTSGSFNEQFF

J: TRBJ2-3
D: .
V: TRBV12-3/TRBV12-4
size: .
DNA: TGTGCCAGCGGCGGTGGGTATCGCACAGATACGCAGTATTTT
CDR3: CASGGGYRTDTQYF

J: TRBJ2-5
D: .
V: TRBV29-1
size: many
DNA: TGCAGCGTTGCTTCGGGGCCCGGAGAGACCCAGTACTTC
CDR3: CSVASGPGETQYF

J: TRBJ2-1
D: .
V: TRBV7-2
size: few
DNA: TGTGCCAGCAGCTTAAATCCTCTAGGGAATGAGCAGTTCTTC
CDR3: CASSLNPLGNEQFF

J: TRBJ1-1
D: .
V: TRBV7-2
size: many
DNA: TGTGCCAGCAGCCTTTCCGGGGTTATCGCTGAAGCTTTCTTT
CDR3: CASSLSGVIAEAFF

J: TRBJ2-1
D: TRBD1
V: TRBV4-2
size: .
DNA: TGTGCCAGCAGCCGCCAGGGGGCCGATGAGCAGTTCTTC
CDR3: CASSRQGADEQFF

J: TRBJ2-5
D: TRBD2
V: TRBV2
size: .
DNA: TGTGCCAGCAGTGGGGGGACTAAAAAGACCCGGTACTTC
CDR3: CASSGGTKKTRYF

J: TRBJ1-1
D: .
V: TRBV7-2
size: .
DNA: TGTGCCAGTGAGCGACCTATGAACACTGAAGCTTTCTTT
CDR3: CASERPMNTEAFF

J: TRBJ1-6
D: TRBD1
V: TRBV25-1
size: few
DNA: TGTGCCAGCAGGGACAGGACTAATTCACCCCTCCACTTT
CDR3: CASRDRTNSPLHF

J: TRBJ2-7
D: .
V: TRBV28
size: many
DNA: TGTGCCAGCAGCCGGCACTACGAGCAGTACTTC
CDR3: CASSRHYEQYF

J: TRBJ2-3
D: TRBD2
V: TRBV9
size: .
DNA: TGTGCCAGCAGCGTATGGGTTAGCGGGAGGGTGGATACGCAGTATTTT
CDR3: CASSVWVSGRVDTQYF

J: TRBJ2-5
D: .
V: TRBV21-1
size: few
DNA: TGTGCCAGCAGCACGCTAGCGGACCAAGAGACCCAGTACTTC
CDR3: CASSTLADQETQYF

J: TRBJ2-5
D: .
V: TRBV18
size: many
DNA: TGTGCCAGCAGTCCGGGACAAGAGACCCAGTACTTC
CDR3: CASSPGQETQYF

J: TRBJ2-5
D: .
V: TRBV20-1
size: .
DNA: TGCAGTGCTAGGTTTCGGTATGGCCCAGAGACCCAGTACTTC
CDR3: CSARFRYGPETQYF

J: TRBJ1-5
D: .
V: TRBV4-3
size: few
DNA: TGCGCCAGCAGCCCTACAGTTCACGCCAATCAGCCCCAGCATTTT
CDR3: CASSPTVHANQPQHF

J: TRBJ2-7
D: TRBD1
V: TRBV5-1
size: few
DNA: TGCGCCAGCAGCTCGGGACAGCCAAGTCCCTACGAGCAGTACTTC
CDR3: CASSSGQPSPYEQYF

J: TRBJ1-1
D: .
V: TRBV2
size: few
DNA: TGTGCCAGCAGGCTACAGCGGGGGGCCGGAACTGAAGCTTTCTTT
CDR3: CASRLQRGAGTEAFF

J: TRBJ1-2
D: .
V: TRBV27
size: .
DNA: TGTGCCAGCAGTTTATCTGCGCTCTATGGCTACACCTTC
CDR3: CASSLSALYGYTF

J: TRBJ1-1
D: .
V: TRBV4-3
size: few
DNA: TGCGCCAGCAGCCAAGATGAGAGCGTGCGGGGTGAAGCTTTCTTT
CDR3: CASSQDESVRGEAFF

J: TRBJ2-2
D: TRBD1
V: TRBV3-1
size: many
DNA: TGTGCCAGCAGCCCATGGACAGGGAGCACCGGGGAGCTGTTTTTT
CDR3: CASSPWTGSTGELFF

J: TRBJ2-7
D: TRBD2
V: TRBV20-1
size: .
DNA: TGCAGTGCTAGGTCCGGGACTAGCGCCCCCTACGAGCAGTACTTC
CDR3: CSARSGTSAPYEQYF

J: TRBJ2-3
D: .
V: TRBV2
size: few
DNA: TGTGCCAGCAGTGAACTAGGAAGCACAGATACGCAGTATTTT
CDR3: CASSELGSTDTQYF

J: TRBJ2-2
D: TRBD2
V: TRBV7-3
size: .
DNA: TGTGCCAGCAGCTTAACAACGGGGGGGACCGGGGAGCTGTTTTTT
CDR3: CASSLTTGGTGELFF